The 26 T cell receptor beta chains below come from one sample, sequenced in a study of T cell clones after liver transplantation. Some clones are missing from TCRdb's copy, which holds only in-frame ones; the method was immunoSEQ multiplex PCR. Of tens of thousands of clones in the sample, roughly 85% were seen once. The sample was CD4+ T cells from blood, taken at the 22-month timepoint. These receptors originate from a human patient who received a liver transplant. Some T cells may originate from the graft donor.

J is TRBJ2-7 and V is TRBV19; 9 bases align to TRBD1. Germline trimming cut 3 bases from V and 5 bases from J; bases unmatched to any gene: 5. Germline loops: CDR1 LNHDA, CDR2 SQIVND (reference sequence). The CDR3 loop spans 14 amino acids. CDR3 sequence reads: CASSIGTGLHEQYF. CDR3 sequence (DNA): TGTGCCAGTAGTATTGGGACAGGGCTCCACGAGCAGTACTTC.

This clone was found once. This chain links TRBV5-1 with TRBJ2-5, with D possibly being TRBD1 (6 bases). This CDR3 region has 13 residues. Germline-derived CDR1 and CDR2 are SGHRS and YFSETQ. Deletions cut 2 bases from V and 3 bases from J, with 8 bases between. The CDR3 bases are TGCGCCAGCAGCTTATCAGGGGAAGAGACCCAGTACTTC. This sequence encodes CASSLSGEETQYF.

The chain uses TRBV5-1 and TRBJ2-1; D could derive from TRBD1 or TRBD2 (5 bases each). CDR1 SGHRS and CDR2 YFSETQ come from the germline V gene. This CDR3 spans 17 amino acids. Trimming pared 2 bases from V and 3 bases from J, leaving 18 bases between. CDR3 loop: CASSFMGAQGVYNEQFF. In nucleotides, the CDR3 is TGCGCCAGCAGCTTTATGGGAGCTCAAGGGGTCTACAATGAGCAGTTCTTC.

This rearrangement joins TRBV6-5 to TRBJ2-5, with D perhaps TRBD1 (5 bases). The CDR3 covers 15 residues. The V gene lost 5 bases and the J gene lost 2 bases, with 15 bases spanning the gap. Germline CDR1 and CDR2: MNHEY and SVGAGI. This CDR3 reads CASSQPADSQETQYF. As DNA, the CDR3 is TGTGCCAGCAGTCAACCCGCCGACAGTCAAGAGACCCAGTACTTC.

This clone turned up a few times. V and J are TRBV14 and TRBJ2-5, with TRBD1 identical over 7 bases. Germline CDR1 reads SGHDN; CDR2 reads FVKESK. This CDR3 spans 13 amino acids. Trimming cost V 4 bases and J 6 bases; bases outside gene matches: 5. The DNA for the CDR3 is TGTGCCAGCAGCCCGACAGGGTCGAAGACCCAGTACTTC. It specifies CASSPTGSKTQYF.

The chain couples TRBV19 to TRBJ2-1, with unresolved D. Trimming took off 1 base at V and 0 bases at J, with 7 bases between the two ends. The CDR3 is made up of 15 amino acids. Germline V gene lookup returns CDR1 LNHDA and CDR2 SQIVND (reference sequence). Written as DNA, the CDR3 is TGTGCCAGTAGTATAGGAGTGTTCTCCTACAATGAGCAGTTCTTC. It specifies CASSIGVFSYNEQFF.

The chain employs TRBV2 and TRBJ1-1, with D possibly matching TRBD1 (5 bases). Per the germline V gene, CDR1 is SNHLY and CDR2 is FYNNEI. The CDR3 covers 13 residues. With 9 bases removed from V and 1 base from J, the gap between germline ends came to 12 bases. The CDR3 coding sequence is TGTGCCAGTCAGAGTGGGGGGAACACTGAAGCTTTCTTT. Its translation is CASQSGGNTEAFF.

The chain employs TRBV6-5 and TRBJ2-2; 9 nucleotides match TRBD2. V trimming: 5 bases; J trimming: 6 bases; junction bases outside the gene matches: 4. CDR3 size: 14 residues. CDR1 is MNHEY and CDR2 is SVGAGI in the germline V gene. CDR3 coding DNA: TGTGCCAGCAGTCGCAGCGGGAGGCCCGGGGAGCTGTTTTTT. This codes for CASSRSGRPGELFF.

The V gene is TRBV6-5, the J gene TRBJ2-7; a possible D gene is TRBD1 (5 bases). V gave up 2 bases and J gave up 2 bases, with 7 bases separating them. This CDR3 comprises 13 residues. Germline CDR1 reads MNHEY; CDR2 reads SVGAGI. CDR3 DNA: TGTGCCAGCAGTTACAGGGGAACCTACGAGCAGTACTTC. This codes for CASSYRGTYEQYF.

This chain connects TRBV14 to TRBJ2-5; D is undetermined. V lost 1 base to trimming and J lost 1 base, with 7 bases between them. Germline V CDR1 and CDR2: SGHDN, FVKESK. The CDR3 is made up of 14 amino acids. The CDR3 DNA reads as TGTGCCAGCAGCCAAGGCTTACCCCAAGAGACCCAGTACTTC. Residues: CASSQGLPQETQYF.

The chain joins TRBV9 to TRBJ1-2, with 8 bases fitting TRBD1. Unmatched junction bases numbered 8, after V lost 0 bases and J lost 7 bases. Germline V gives CDR1 SGDLS, CDR2 YYNGEE. The CDR3 extends over 15 amino acids. The CDR3 reads CASSVDQGALGGYTF. As DNA, the CDR3 is TGTGCCAGCAGCGTAGATCAGGGGGCGTTGGGTGGCTACACCTTC.

J is TRBJ2-1 and V is TRBV7-9, with D uncertain. The V gene's germline CDR1 is SEHNR and CDR2 FQNEAQ (reference sequence). V lost 2 bases and J lost 0, with 5 bases in between. This CDR3 spans 14 amino acids. CDR3 sequence: CASSLSSSYNEQFF. The CDR3 DNA reads as TGTGCCAGCAGCTTATCTAGCTCCTACAATGAGCAGTTCTTC.

V gene TRBV7-2 combines with J gene TRBJ1-2; no firm D call. Germline-derived CDR1 and CDR2 are SGHTA and FQGNSA. Trimming cost V 3 bases and J 8 bases, with 10 bases left between them. The CDR3 contains 12 residues. The CDR3 bases are TGTGCCAGCAGCTTCTACACGGGCGGCTACACCTTC. Its protein is CASSFYTGGYTF.

The J gene is TRBJ2-3, the V gene TRBV13; 8 bases fit TRBD2. The CDR3 runs 13 residues. The junction had 4 bases not matched to a gene; V was cut back by 4 bases and J by 7 bases. Germline V gene data show CDR1 as PRHDT and CDR2 as FYEKMQ (reference sequence). CDR3 loop: CASSWTSMNTQYF. The DNA of the CDR3 is TGTGCCAGCAGCTGGACTAGCATGAATACGCAGTATTTT.

The chain joins TRBV5-1 to TRBJ2-3; TRBD2 matches at 7 bases. The germline gives CDR1 SGHRS, CDR2 YFSETQ. Germline trimming cut 2 bases from V and 5 bases from J; bases unmatched to any gene: 8. The CDR3 sequence is 15 residues long. CDR3 residues: CASSFDGGYGDTQYF. CDR3 nucleotide sequence: TGCGCCAGCAGCTTTGACGGGGGGTATGGAGATACGCAGTATTTT.

The V call is TRBV11-3, the J call TRBJ1-1; 7 bases align to TRBD1. CDR1 and CDR2 (germline): SGHNT, YENEEA. The CDR3 has 13 amino acids. Trimming at V came to 7 bases and at J to 2 bases, leaving 4 bases not matched to a gene. The CDR3 DNA sequence: TGTGCCAGCAAGAGGGGGCTAAACACTGAAGCTTTCTTT. Its translation is CASKRGLNTEAFF.

The chain joins TRBV11-3 to TRBJ2-2; a possible D gene is TRBD2 (5 bases). V lost 1 base, J lost 2 bases, and 8 bases lay in between. CDR3 length: 15 amino acids. CDR1 is SGHNT and CDR2 is YENEEA in the germline V gene. The CDR3 bases are TGTGCCAGCAGCTTAGGACCGGGAAACACCGGGGAGCTGTTTTTT. Its protein product is CASSLGPGNTGELFF. Supplemented by reference TRBV11-3 and TRBJ2-2, the full variable domain reads EAGVVQSPRYKIIEKKQPVAFWCNPISGHNTLYWYLQNLGQGPELLIRYENEEAVDDSQLPKDRFSAERLKGVDSTLKIQPAELGDSAVYLCASSLGPGNTGELFFGEGSRLTVL.

The chain recombines TRBV13 with TRBJ2-5; 10 bases are a match to TRBD2. This CDR3 region has 19 residues. Germline V lookup: CDR1 PRHDT, CDR2 FYEKMQ (reference sequence). The trim removed 4 bases at V and 5 bases at J, leaving 19 bases unmatched. The DNA for the CDR3 is TGTGCCAGCAGCTCCGATAGCCGGCTAGCGGGAGATGAGGGGGAGACCCAGTACTTC. Encoded protein: CASSSDSRLAGDEGETQYF.

V gene TRBV7-2 combines with J gene TRBJ2-1; 11 nucleotides align to TRBD2. J lost 4 bases, V lost 5 bases, and 10 bases had no gene match. The germline V gene has CDR1 SGHTA and CDR2 FQGNSA. The CDR3 extends over 17 amino acids. As DNA, the CDR3 is TGTGCCAGCAGCATACTAGCGGGGGCCCGAGTATACAATGAGCAGTTCTTC. This encodes CASSILAGARVYNEQFF.

The chain links TRBV7-9 to TRBJ1-6; TRBD1 is a possible D gene (6 bases). Trimming shortened V by 5 bases and J by 6 bases, and 11 bases separated the two germline ends. Germline CDR1 reads SEHNR; CDR2 reads FQNEAQ (reference sequence). The CDR3 runs to 14 residues. CDR3: CASSPGTFNSPLHF. The CDR3 DNA follows: TGTGCCAGCAGCCCCGGGACATTTAATTCACCCCTCCACTTT. Combining the CDR3 with reference TRBV7-9 and TRBJ1-6 gives the whole variable domain DTGVSQNPRHKITKRGQNVTFRCDPISEHNRLYWYRQTLGQGPEFLTYFQNEAQLEKSRLLSDRFSAERPKGSFSTLEIQRTEQGDSAMYLCASSPGTFNSPLHFGNGTRLTVT.

This clone was found a few times. V gene TRBV19 combines with J gene TRBJ1-5, with D perhaps TRBD1 (6 bases). The ends were cut back, 3 bases at V and 4 bases at J, with 10 bases in the middle. The germline CDR1 and CDR2 sequences are LNHDA and SQIVND (reference sequence). The CDR3 has 14 amino acids. In DNA, the CDR3 is TGTGCCAGTAGTATCGACAGGAAAAATCAGCCCCAGCATTTT. Translated, it gives CASSIDRKNQPQHF.

The J gene is TRBJ2-6, the V gene TRBV6-1; the D is unclear. Germline CDR1 and CDR2: MNHNS and SASEGT. The CDR3 extends over 20 amino acids. The ends were cut back, 2 bases at V and 1 base at J, with 21 bases in the middle. The chain's CDR3 is CASSERAWGSQRSGANVLTF. The CDR3 bases are TGTGCCAGCAGTGAACGTGCCTGGGGATCTCAACGGTCTGGGGCCAACGTCCTGACTTTC.

This chain links TRBV5-1 with TRBJ1-3; D is uncertain. The ends were cut back, 0 bases at V and 0 bases at J, with 7 bases in the middle. This CDR3 comprises 15 residues. Germline V CDR1 and CDR2: SGHRS, YFSETQ. The CDR3 loop is CASSLGSSSGNTIYF. As DNA, the CDR3 is TGCGCCAGCAGCTTGGGTTCTAGCTCTGGAAACACCATATATTTT.

The V call is TRBV5-3, the J call TRBJ2-3, with TRBD2 matching 12 bases. TRBV5-3 qualifies as an ORF whose function is uncertain. Unmatched junction bases numbered 3, after V lost 0 bases and J lost 1 base. The CDR3 runs 17 residues. CDR3 sequence reads: CARSLASGRAGTDTQYF. CDR3 DNA: TGTGCCAGAAGCTTGGCTAGCGGGAGGGCTGGCACAGATACGCAGTATTTT.

This chain links TRBV18 with TRBJ2-6; possible D gene TRBD1, 5 bases. CDR1 and CDR2 from the germline V gene are KGHSH and LQKENI. The length of the CDR3 is 19 residues. V lost 3 bases to trimming and J lost 5 bases, with 23 bases between them. As DNA, the CDR3 is TGTGCCAGCTCACCCTCGGTCGGGCAGGGCATTGATCGGGCCAACGTCCTGACTTTC. Protein product: CASSPSVGQGIDRANVLTF. Full variable domain (rest looked up from reference TRBV18 and TRBJ2-6): NAGVMQNPRHLVRRRGQEARLRCSPMKGHSHVYWYRQLPEEGLKFMVYLQKENIIDESGMPKERFSAEFPKEGPSILRIQQVVRGDSAAYFCASSPSVGQGIDRANVLTFGAGSRLTVL.

V gene TRBV6-6 combines with J gene TRBJ1-1; no clear D. The germline V and J ends were trimmed by 4 bases and 7 bases, with 19 bases remaining between them. Germline lookup yields CDR1 MNHNY and CDR2 SVGAGI (reference sequence). This CDR3 contains 15 residues. The CDR3 spells CASSSSSEWHGEAFF. The CDR3 DNA is TGTGCCAGCAGTTCGTCATCAGAGTGGCATGGTGAAGCTTTCTTT.